This is a list of T cell receptor beta chains from one sample in a study of blood T cell repertoires in COVID-19. Here immunoSEQ multiplex PCR was the method, and the copy in TCRdb shows in-frame clones only, minus some. The data show 130,000 to 150,000 clones, under 85% seen once. The sequenced sample consisted of peripheral blood. These receptors came from a human donor in a cohort sampled during active COVID-19. The CDR3 runs from the conserved cysteine through the conserved F or W. A D gene is named only where the DNA matches it firmly. Size is omitted from some rows. Given values are once, few, many or a class for expanded clones.

-,TRBJ2-1,-,TRBV28,CASSLLGGSSYNEQFF,TGTGCCAGCAGTTTATTAGGCGGAAGCTCCTACAATGAGCAGTTCTTC
-,TRBJ2-7,-,TRBV5-5,CASSSSSGLPTYEQYF,TGTGCCAGCAGCTCCTCCTCGGGACTCCCTACCTACGAGCAGTACTTC
-,TRBJ2-5,-,TRBV15,CATSREVSPGLETQYF,TGTGCCACCAGCAGAGAAGTGAGTCCGGGGTTAGAGACCCAGTACTTC
-,TRBJ2-3,-,TRBV6-2/TRBV6-3,CASSIGGGDTQYF,TGTGCCAGCAGTATAGGGGGGGGAGATACGCAGTATTTT
-,TRBJ2-5,-,TRBV24-1,CATSWRSGGQETQYF,TGTGCCACCAGTTGGCGGAGCGGTGGACAAGAGACCCAGTACTTC
-,TRBJ2-3,TRBD2,TRBV5-6,CASSLVAGGTDTQYF,TGTGCCAGCAGCTTGGTAGCGGGGGGCACAGATACGCAGTATTTT
-,TRBJ2-7,-,TRBV7-2,CASSQTRDVSKGF,TGTGCCAGCAGCCAAACTAGGGATGTTAGTAAGGGCTTC
-,TRBJ2-1,TRBD1,TRBV24-1,CATSDPMDRGEQFF,TGTGCCACCAGTGATCCAATGGACAGGGGTGAGCAGTTCTTC
-,TRBJ2-5,-,TRBV29-1,CSVVPPLLAETQYF,TGCAGCGTGGTCCCCCCCCTTTTAGCGGAGACCCAGTACTTC
-,TRBJ2-7,TRBD1,TRBV27,CASSLVPTGGTYEQYF,TGTGCCAGCAGTTTAGTTCCGACAGGGGGCACGTACGAGCAGTACTTC
-,TRBJ2-7,-,TRBV5-5,CASMSDSSYEQYF,TGTGCCAGCATGTCGGACAGCTCCTACGAGCAGTACTTC
-,TRBJ2-7,-,TRBV9,CASSVGVPAYEQYF,TGTGCCAGCAGCGTCGGGGTCCCAGCCTACGAGCAGTACTTC
-,TRBJ2-4,TRBD1,TRBV4-1,CASSQEGQGLYNIQYF,TGCGCCAGCAGCCAAGAGGGACAGGGATTATACAACATTCAGTACTTC
few,TRBJ2-2,-,TRBV5-1,CASARSQGSPGELFF,TGCGCCTCAGCTCGTAGCCAGGGTAGCCCCGGGGAGCTGTTTTTT
-,TRBJ1-2,-,TRBV2,CASILTLGRAFNYGYTF,TGTGCCAGCATTCTGACCTTGGGGAGGGCCTTTAACTATGGCTACACCTTC
-,TRBJ2-5,-,TRBV3-1/TRBV3-2,CASSHNEKTQYF,TGTGCCAGCAGCCACAATGAGAAGACCCAGTACTTC
-,TRBJ2-2,-,TRBV3-1/TRBV3-2,CASSQLGDTGELFF,TGTGCCAGCAGCCAACTAGGAGACACCGGGGAGCTGTTTTTT
-,TRBJ1-6,-,TRBV9,CASSVVEDSPLHF,TGTGCCAGCAGCGTAGTGGAGGATTCACCCCTCCACTTT
few,TRBJ1-1,-,TRBV7-2,CASSLAYGGFYEAFF,TGTGCCAGCAGCTTAGCATATGGCGGATTTTATGAAGCTTTCTTT
-,TRBJ2-4,TRBD2,TRBV11-3,CASSFPGGKNIQYF,TGTGCCAGCAGCTTCCCCGGGGGGAAAAACATTCAGTACTTC
-,TRBJ2-7,-,TRBV6-5,CASSRTSYEQYF,TGTGCCAGCAGCCGAACTAGCTACGAGCAGTACTTC
once,TRBJ2-6,-,TRBV10-1,CASSECALLKSGANVLTF,TGCGCCAGCAGTGAGTGCGCCCTCCTGAAATCTGGGGCCAACGTCCTGACTTTC
-,TRBJ1-1,-,TRBV23-1,CASSQSLEEAFF,TGCGCCAGCAGTCAATCTCTCGAGGAAGCTTTCTTT
-,TRBJ2-7,-,TRBV5-4,CASSLVGRGGAQQYF,TGTGCCAGCAGCTTGGTAGGCAGGGGAGGGGCCCAGCAGTACTTC
-,TRBJ1-1,-,TRBV7-3,CASSLTPQVVSTEAFF,TGTGCCAGCAGCTTAACTCCACAGGTAGTCTCCACTGAAGCTTTCTTT
-,TRBJ2-4,TRBD2,TRBV5-1,CASSLGDRLAGANIQYF,TGCGCCAGCAGCTTGGGAGACCGCCTAGCGGGGGCAAACATTCAGTACTTC
-,TRBJ1-3,TRBD1,TRBV2,CASSQQGAAGNTIYF,TGTGCCAGCAGTCAACAGGGGGCTGCTGGAAACACCATATATTTT
-,TRBJ2-3,TRBD1,TRBV3-1/TRBV3-2,CASSQEADGTGGAPDTQYF,TGTGCCAGCAGCCAAGAAGCGGATGGGACAGGGGGCGCCCCAGATACGCAGTATTTT
-,TRBJ2-3,TRBD2,TRBV11-3,CASSLRGAETQYF,TGTGCCAGCAGCTTGCGGGGGGCCGAAACGCAGTATTTT
-,TRBJ1-2,TRBD1,TRBV29-1,CSVSSDRDRNYGYTF,TGCAGCGTTTCATCGGACAGGGATCGTAACTATGGCTACACCTTC
-,TRBJ2-2,-,TRBV11-2,CASSLITANTGELFF,TGTGCCAGCAGCTTAATTACAGCGAACACCGGGGAGCTGTTTTTT
-,TRBJ1-4,-,TRBV4-3,CASSGTTTNEKLFF,TGCGCCAGCAGCGGCACCACAACTAATGAAAAACTGTTTTTT
once,TRBJ2-6,-,TRBV30,CAWVRGTGANVLTF,TGTGCCTGGGTTAGGGGGACCGGGGCCAACGTCCTGACTTTC
-,TRBJ1-1,-,TRBV19,CASSTTGITGTEAFF,TGTGCCAGTAGTACGACAGGAATTACGGGGACTGAAGCTTTCTTT
few,TRBJ1-2,-,TRBV5-6,CASSPTGNYGYTF,TGTGCCAGCAGCCCCACAGGGAACTATGGCTACACCTTC
-,TRBJ2-5,-,TRBV5-4,CASSARTNQETQYF,TGTGCCAGCAGCGCCCGGACTAACCAAGAGACCCAGTACTTC
-,TRBJ1-5,-,TRBV3-1/TRBV3-2,CASSRRRKLKLPNQPQHF,TGTGCCAGCAGCCGACGACGGAAGTTGAAACTACCGAATCAGCCCCAGCATTTT
-,TRBJ2-6,TRBD1,TRBV10-3,CALKPGGSGANVLTF,TGTGCTCTAAAACCAGGGGGCTCTGGGGCCAACGTCCTGACTTTC
-,TRBJ2-5,TRBD2,TRBV12-5,CASGSTDIAGLQETQYF,TGTGCTAGTGGTTCGACCGACATAGCGGGACTTCAAGAGACCCAGTACTTC
-,TRBJ2-1,-,TRBV4-2,CASSQEATAQRVGEQFF,TGTGCCAGCAGCCAAGAAGCGACGGCCCAACGGGTCGGGGAGCAGTTCTTC
-,TRBJ2-5,-,TRBV4-1,CASSQTLVGRETQYF,TGCGCCAGCAGCCAAACTCTGGTAGGGAGAGAGACCCAGTACTTC
-,TRBJ2-3,-,TRBV4-1,CASSQDPRGAVPSTDTQYF,TGCGCCAGCAGCCAAGACCCCCGGGGAGCGGTCCCTAGCACAGATACGCAGTATTTT
-,TRBJ1-1,TRBD1,TRBV6-2/TRBV6-3,CASSYYYRGPVTEAFF,TGTGCCAGCAGTTACTACTACAGGGGGCCGGTAACTGAAGCTTTCTTT
-,TRBJ1-1,-,TRBV27,CAGRGSGTEAFF,TGTGCGGGGAGGGGATCGGGCACTGAAGCTTTCTTT